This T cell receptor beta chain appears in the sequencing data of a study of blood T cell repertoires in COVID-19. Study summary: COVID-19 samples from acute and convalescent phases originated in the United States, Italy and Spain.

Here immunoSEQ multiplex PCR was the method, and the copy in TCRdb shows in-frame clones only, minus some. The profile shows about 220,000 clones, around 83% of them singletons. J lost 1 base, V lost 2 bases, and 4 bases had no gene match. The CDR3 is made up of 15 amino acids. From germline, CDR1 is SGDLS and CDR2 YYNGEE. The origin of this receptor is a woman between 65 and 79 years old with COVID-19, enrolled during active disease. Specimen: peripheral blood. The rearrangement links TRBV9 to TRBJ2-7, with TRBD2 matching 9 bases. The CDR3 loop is CASSVSSGVSYEQYF. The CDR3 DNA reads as TGTGCCAGCAGCGTCTCTAGCGGGGTTTCCTACGAGCAGTACTTC. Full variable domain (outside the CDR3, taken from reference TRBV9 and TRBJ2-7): DSGVTQTPKHLITATGQRVTLRCSPRSGDLSVYWYQQSLDQGLQFLIQYYNGEERAKGNILERFSAQQFPDLHSELNLSSLELGDSALYFCASSVSSGVSYEQYFGPGTRLTVT.